The rows below give T cell receptor beta chains drawn from one sample of a study of blood T cells in healthy people across ages. TCRdb ran MiXCR on the 5' RACE reads and lists one entry per CDR3 protein. The sample has around 800,000 distinct CDR3 sequences, 25% to 30% seen once. The same sample was also used in a study of T cells of mothers and their children.

The material sequenced was blood. The receptor source for this set is a boy aged 5-17 years in good health. Each CDR3 is given with its conserved first and last residue. The D gene is left open where the match is weak. Size values are once, few and many counts, or a class for expanded clones, and some rows have none.

V gene,CDR3 length,D gene,J gene,clone size,CDR3 protein,CDR3 DNA
TRBV20-1,15,-,TRBJ1-4,-,CSARGRDSTNEKLFF,TGCAGTGCTAGAGGCAGGGACTCAACTAATGAAAAACTGTTTTTT
TRBV2,15,-,TRBJ2-1,-,CASREGGGSYNEQFF,TGTGCCAGCAGGGAGGGGGGAGGGTCCTACAATGAGCAGTTCTTC
TRBV6-2/TRBV6-3,13,-,TRBJ1-1,few,CAGRGTLNTEAFF,TGTGCCGGCAGAGGGACATTGAACACTGAAGCTTTCTTT
TRBV7-9,14,-,TRBJ2-5,many,CASSLMGSQETQYF,TGTGCCAGCAGCCTAATGGGCAGCCAAGAGACCCAGTACTTC
TRBV11-2,15,TRBD1,TRBJ1-1,many,CASSYLYRGDTEAFF,TGTGCCAGCAGCTACCTCTACAGGGGGGACACTGAAGCTTTCTTT
TRBV5-1,13,-,TRBJ2-7,-,CASSPEPWCEQYF,TGCGCCAGCAGCCCCGAGCCATGGTGCGAGCAGTACTTC
TRBV7-9,13,-,TRBJ1-4,-,CASSLDPLEILFF,TGTGCCAGCAGCTTAGACCCCTTGGAAATACTGTTTTTT
TRBV7-3,14,TRBD1,TRBJ2-5,few,CASSAGTGGETQYF,TGTGCCAGCAGCGCCGGGACAGGCGGAGAGACCCAGTACTTC
TRBV24-1,16,-,TRBJ2-7,-,CATSERGRVSPHEQYF,TGTGCCACCAGTGAGAGGGGCAGAGTATCACCCCACGAGCAGTACTTC
TRBV5-1,13,TRBD2,TRBJ2-7,many,CASSFSGDYEQYF,TGCGCCAGCAGCTTTAGCGGGGACTACGAGCAGTACTTC
TRBV7-2,13,-,TRBJ1-2,-,CASSLAPGRDYTF,TGTGCCAGCAGCTTAGCTCCGGGCAGGGACTACACCTTC
TRBV5-1,16,TRBD2,TRBJ2-5,-,CASSLATSGGGETQYF,TGCGCCAGCAGCTTGGCGACTAGCGGGGGGGGAGAGACCCAGTACTTC
TRBV5-1,15,-,TRBJ2-2,-,CASSLIPTDTGELFF,TGCGCCAGCAGCCTCATACCCACTGACACCGGGGAGCTGTTTTTT
TRBV28,13,-,TRBJ1-2,-,CASSLDGNYGYAF,TGTGCCAGCAGCCTCGACGGAAACTATGGCTACGCCTTC
TRBV4-1,16,-,TRBJ2-1,-,CASSQGMAVSYNEQFF,TGCGCCAGCAGCCAAGGAATGGCGGTCTCCTACAATGAGCAGTTCTTC
TRBV7-8,13,TRBD1,TRBJ2-5,-,CASNQGAGETQYF,TGTGCCAGCAACCAGGGGGCGGGAGAGACCCAGTACTTC
TRBV5-6,13,-,TRBJ2-4,-,CASFGLPDNIQYF,TGTGCCAGCTTCGGGCTACCGGATAACATTCAGTACTTC
TRBV12-3/TRBV12-4,15,-,TRBJ2-5,few,CASRPLGFLGETQYF,TGTGCCAGCAGGCCTCTAGGTTTTTTGGGGGAGACCCAGTACTTC
TRBV5-1,14,TRBD1,TRBJ2-1,-,CASSLEKGANEQFF,TGCGCCAGCAGCTTGGAGAAGGGGGCAAATGAGCAGTTCTTC
TRBV6-1,15,-,TRBJ2-3,-,CASSEGGGVTDTQYF,TGTGCCAGCAGTGAAGGAGGGGGGGTAACAGATACGCAGTATTTT
TRBV2,13,TRBD2,TRBJ2-5,few,CATKSGGEETQYF,TGTGCCACCAAGAGCGGGGGGGAAGAGACCCAGTACTTC
TRBV7-2,15,-,TRBJ2-1,few,CASSEQVSSYNEQFF,TGTGCCAGCAGCGAGCAGGTGAGCTCCTACAATGAGCAGTTCTTC
TRBV12-5,17,TRBD2,TRBJ2-2,-,CASGLEQTSGRSGELFF,TGTGCTAGTGGTTTGGAGCAAACTAGCGGGAGATCCGGGGAGCTGTTTTTT
TRBV9,15,TRBD1,TRBJ2-7,few,CASSGGQGLTYEQYF,TGTGCCAGCAGCGGCGGACAGGGATTGACCTACGAGCAGTACTTC
TRBV4-2,19,TRBD1,TRBJ1-1,-,CASSQYYHRRGQQNTEAFF,TGTGCCAGCAGCCAATATTACCACCGCAGGGGACAGCAGAACACTGAAGCTTTCTTT
TRBV12-3/TRBV12-4,14,-,TRBJ1-2,few,CASSLGGRQYGYTF,TGTGCCAGCAGTTTAGGGGGGCGGCAATATGGCTACACCTTC
TRBV20-1,12,-,TRBJ2-1,-,CSASLSLGEQFF,TGCAGTGCTAGTTTGAGTCTTGGTGAGCAGTTCTTC
TRBV20-1,13,-,TRBJ2-5,-,CSARGQEKMTQYF,TGCAGTGCTCGGGGGCAGGAGAAGATGACCCAGTACTTC